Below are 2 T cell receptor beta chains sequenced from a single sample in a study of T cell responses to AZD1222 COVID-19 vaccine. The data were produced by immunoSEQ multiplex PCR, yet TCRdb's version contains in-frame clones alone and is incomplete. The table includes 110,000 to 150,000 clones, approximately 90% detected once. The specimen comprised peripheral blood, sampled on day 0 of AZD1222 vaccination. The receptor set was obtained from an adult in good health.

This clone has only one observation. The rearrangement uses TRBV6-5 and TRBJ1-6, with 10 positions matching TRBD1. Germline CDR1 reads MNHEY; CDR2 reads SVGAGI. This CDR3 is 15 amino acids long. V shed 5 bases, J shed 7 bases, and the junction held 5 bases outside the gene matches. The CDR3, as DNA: TGTGCCAGCAGTCCGGGACAGGGGCGAAATTCACCCCTCCACTTT. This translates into CASSPGQGRNSPLHF.

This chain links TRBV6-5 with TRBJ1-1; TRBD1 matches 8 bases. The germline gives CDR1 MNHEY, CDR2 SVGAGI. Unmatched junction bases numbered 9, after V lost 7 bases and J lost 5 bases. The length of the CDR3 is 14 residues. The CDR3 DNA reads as TGTGCCAGCACTTCCCGGGACAGGTTAACTGAAGCTTTCTTT. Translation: CASTSRDRLTEAFF.